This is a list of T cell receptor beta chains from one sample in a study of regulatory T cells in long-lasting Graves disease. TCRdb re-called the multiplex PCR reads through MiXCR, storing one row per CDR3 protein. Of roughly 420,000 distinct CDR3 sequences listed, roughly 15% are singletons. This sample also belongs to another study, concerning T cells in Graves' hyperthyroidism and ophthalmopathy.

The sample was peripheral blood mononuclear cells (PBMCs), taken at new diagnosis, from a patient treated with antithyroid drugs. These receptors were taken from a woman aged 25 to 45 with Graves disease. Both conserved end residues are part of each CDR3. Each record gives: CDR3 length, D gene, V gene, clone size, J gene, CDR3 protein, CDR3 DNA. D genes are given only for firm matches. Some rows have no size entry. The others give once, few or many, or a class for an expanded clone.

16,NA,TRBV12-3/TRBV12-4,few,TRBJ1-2,CASSWVGSLANYGYTF,TGTGCCAGCAGTTGGGTCGGCAGCCTCGCTAACTATGGCTACACCTTC
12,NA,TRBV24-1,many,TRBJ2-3,CATEQGADTQYF,TGTGCCACCGAACAGGGAGCAGATACGCAGTATTTT
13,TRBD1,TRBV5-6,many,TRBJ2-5,CASSKDRAATQYF,TGTGCCAGCAGCAAGGACAGGGCGGCGACCCAGTACTTC
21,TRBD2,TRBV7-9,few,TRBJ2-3,CASSPPPSGRYFRVSTDTQYF,TGTGCCAGCAGCCCACCCCCTAGCGGGAGGTACTTCCGAGTGAGCACAGATACGCAGTATTTT
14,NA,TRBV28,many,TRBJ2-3,CASAGAGVVDTQYF,TGTGCCAGCGCGGGGGCGGGAGTAGTAGATACGCAGTATTTT
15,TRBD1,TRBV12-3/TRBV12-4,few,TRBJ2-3,CASSLWGQNTDTQYF,TGTGCCAGCAGTTTGTGGGGACAGAACACAGATACGCAGTATTTT
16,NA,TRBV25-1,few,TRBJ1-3,CASSESGGPGGNTIYF,TGTGCCAGCAGTGAATCTGGGGGCCCAGGTGGAAACACCATATATTTT
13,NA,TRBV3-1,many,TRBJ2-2,CASSLGVIGELFF,TGTGCCAGCAGCCTAGGGGTGATCGGGGAGCTGTTTTTT
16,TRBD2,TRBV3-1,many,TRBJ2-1,CASSQVATSGYNEQFF,TGTGCCAGCAGCCAAGTAGCGACTAGCGGCTACAATGAGCAGTTCTTC
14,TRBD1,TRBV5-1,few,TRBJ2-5,CASSSGTGKETQYF,TGCGCCAGCAGCTCAGGGACAGGGAAAGAGACCCAGTACTTC
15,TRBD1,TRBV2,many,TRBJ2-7,CASFRGQGVSYEQYF,TGTGCCAGCTTTCGCGGACAGGGAGTATCCTACGAGCAGTACTTC
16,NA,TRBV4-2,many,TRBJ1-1,CASSQGEGSGITEAFF,TGTGCCAGCAGCCAAGGGGAGGGATCAGGGATCACTGAAGCTTTCTTT
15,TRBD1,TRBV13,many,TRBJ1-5,CASSTGQGINQPQHF,TGTGCCAGCAGCACCGGACAGGGAATTAATCAGCCCCAGCATTTT
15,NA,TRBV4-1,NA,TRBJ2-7,CASSQERDSTYEQYF,TGCGCCAGCAGCCAAGAACGGGACTCAACCTACGAGCAGTACTTC
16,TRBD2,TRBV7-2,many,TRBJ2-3,CASSITAGGFSDTQYF,TGTGCCAGCAGTATTACGGCGGGAGGGTTCTCAGATACGCAGTATTTT
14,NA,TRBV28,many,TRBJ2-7,CASSLSLLSYEQYF,TGTGCCAGCAGTTTATCCCTGTTGTCCTACGAGCAGTACTTC
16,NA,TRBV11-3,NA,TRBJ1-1,CASSQSRVGRNTEAFF,TGTGCCAGCAGCCAGTCCAGGGTGGGGAGAAACACTGAAGCTTTCTTT
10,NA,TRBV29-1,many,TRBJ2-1,CSARGSEQFF,TGCAGCGCCCGAGGAAGTGAGCAGTTCTTC
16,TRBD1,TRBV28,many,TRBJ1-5,CASSLVDRGLLGPQHF,TGTGCCAGCAGTTTAGTGGACAGGGGTCTCCTGGGGCCCCAGCATTTT
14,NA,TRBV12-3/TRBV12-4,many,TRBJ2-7,CASTSGQLSYEQYF,TGTGCCAGCACCTCAGGACAGCTTTCCTACGAGCAGTACTTC
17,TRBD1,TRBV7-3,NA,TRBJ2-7,CASSLEPGQGIPYEQYF,TGTGCCAGCAGCTTAGAACCGGGACAGGGGATCCCCTACGAGCAGTACTTC
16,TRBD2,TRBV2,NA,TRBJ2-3,CASSVGLAGGPDTQYF,TGTGCCAGCAGTGTCGGGCTAGCGGGAGGGCCAGATACGCAGTATTTT
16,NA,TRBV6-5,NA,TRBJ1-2,CASSYRATASYYGYTF,TGTGCCAGCAGTTACCGGGCAACAGCCTCATACTATGGCTACACCTTC
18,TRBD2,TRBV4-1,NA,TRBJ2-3,CASSTERGLGFCVKTQYF,TGCGCCAGCAGCACCGAGCGGGGATTAGGGTTTTGCGTGAAAACGCAGTATTTT
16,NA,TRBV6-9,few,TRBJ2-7,CASSNSSARFIYEQYF,TGTGCCAGCAGTAATTCTTCAGCAAGGTTTATTTACGAGCAGTACTTC
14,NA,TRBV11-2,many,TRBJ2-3,CASSLDLGASTQYF,TGTGCCAGCAGCTTAGATCTTGGGGCAAGTACGCAGTATTTT
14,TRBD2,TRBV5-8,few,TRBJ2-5,CASSLEGGWETQYF,TGTGCCAGCAGCTTGGAGGGAGGGTGGGAGACCCAGTACTTC
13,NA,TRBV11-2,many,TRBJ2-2,CASSLDYTGELFF,TGTGCCAGCAGCTTAGACTACACCGGGGAGCTGTTTTTT
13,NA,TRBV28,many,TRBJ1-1,CASSLLGQTKAFF,TGTGCCAGCAGCCTTCTTGGGCAGACCAAAGCTTTCTTT